What follows describes a single T cell receptor (beta chain). Libraries were prepared by immunoSEQ multiplex PCR; TCRdb keeps only in-frame clonotypes and omits some of them. The sample records under 70,000 clones, about 96% being singletons. The CDR3 is 15 amino acids. Germline CDR1 is MDHEN and CDR2 is SYDVKM. V was trimmed by 4 bases and J by 3 bases, leaving 15 bases between them. The data belong to a study of control samples from healthy donors and cancer patients. The V and J genes are TRBV28 and TRBJ1-2; TRBD1 might be the D (6 bases). Sequencing was carried out using blood. The clonotype was recovered from a woman aged 18-30 years in good health. The CDR3 protein is CASSSSGVYDYGYTF. The DNA for the CDR3 is TGTGCCAGCAGTTCGTCAGGGGTTTACGACTATGGCTACACCTTC.